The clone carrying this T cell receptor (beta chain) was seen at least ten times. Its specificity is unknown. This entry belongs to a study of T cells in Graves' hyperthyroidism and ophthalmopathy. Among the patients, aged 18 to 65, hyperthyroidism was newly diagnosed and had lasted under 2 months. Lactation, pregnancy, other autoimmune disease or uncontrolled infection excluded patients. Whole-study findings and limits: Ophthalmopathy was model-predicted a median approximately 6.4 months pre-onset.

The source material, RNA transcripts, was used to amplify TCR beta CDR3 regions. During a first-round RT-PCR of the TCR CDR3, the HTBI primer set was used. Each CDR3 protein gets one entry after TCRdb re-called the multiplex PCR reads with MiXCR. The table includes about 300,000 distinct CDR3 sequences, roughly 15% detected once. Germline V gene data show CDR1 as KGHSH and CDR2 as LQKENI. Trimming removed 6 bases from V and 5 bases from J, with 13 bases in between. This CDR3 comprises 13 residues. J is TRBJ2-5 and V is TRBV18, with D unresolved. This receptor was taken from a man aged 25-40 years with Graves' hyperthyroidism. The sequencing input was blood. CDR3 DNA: TGTGCCAGCTCCCGAAGTATCGATGAGACCCAGTACTTC. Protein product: CASSRSIDETQYF. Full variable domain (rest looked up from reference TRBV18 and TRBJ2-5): NAGVMQNPRHLVRRRGQEARLRCSPMKGHSHVYWYRQLPEEGLKFMVYLQKENIIDESGMPKERFSAEFPKEGPSILRIQQVVRGDSAAYFCASSRSIDETQYFGPGTRLLVL.